The rows below give T cell receptor beta chains drawn from one sample of a study of T cell responses to AZD1222 COVID-19 vaccine. Produced via immunoSEQ multiplex PCR; TCRdb's table is partial and in-frame only. The table includes just over 150,000 clones, 90% to 95% detected once. The sample consisted of peripheral blood, taken 28 days after the second AZD1222 dose. The receptors here all came from an adult who received the AZD1222 COVID-19 vaccine. The CDR3 runs from the conserved cysteine through the conserved F or W. The D gene is left open where the match is weak. Some rows mark clone size as missing; the rest say once, few, many or name a class of expanded clone.

TRBV6-5,-,TRBJ1-6,-,15,TGTGCCAGCAGTAGCTCCGGGGTGGTGAATTCACCCCTCCACTTT,CASSSSGVVNSPLHF
TRBV3-1/TRBV3-2,-,TRBJ1-1,-,16,TGTGCCAGCAGCCAATCAATCCAACAGGGTACCGGGAATGCTTTCTTT,CASSQSIQQGTGNAFF
TRBV7-6,-,TRBJ1-1,TRBD1,15,TGTGCCAGCAGCCTTACCGGGACAGGGTCAACTGAAGCTTTCTTT,CASSLTGTGSTEAFF
TRBV14,-,TRBJ1-2,-,14,TGTGCCAGCAGCCAAGCGGGGGCGAACTATGGCTACACCTTC,CASSQAGANYGYTF
TRBV7-9,-,TRBJ2-3,-,16,TGTGCCACCCTAATCGGAGGCGGGTTGCGCACAGATACGCAGTATTTT,CATLIGGGLRTDTQYF
TRBV28,-,TRBJ2-1,TRBD2,16,TGTGCCAGCAGACCCACGGTGTCGGGGGGCTACAATGAGCAGTTCTTC,CASRPTVSGGYNEQFF
TRBV7-2,-,TRBJ2-1,-,15,TGTGCCAGCAGCGCACTCAATCCGGCTTACAATGAGCAGTTCTTC,CASSALNPAYNEQFF
TRBV4-1,-,TRBJ2-1,-,12,TGCGCCAGCAGCTCCTCTCGATTTGAGCAGTTCTTC,CASSSSRFEQFF
TRBV6-5,-,TRBJ1-1,-,13,TGTGCCAGCACCCAAGCCAGGGAAGGTGAAGCTTTCTTT,CASTQAREGEAFF
TRBV7-6,-,TRBJ1-2,-,14,TGTGCCAGCAGCTTAAGTGGCGGGACCTATGGCTACACCTTC,CASSLSGGTYGYTF
TRBV28,-,TRBJ2-3,TRBD1,15,TGTGCCAGCAGTGGATCCGGGACAGTCCGAGATACGCAGTATTTT,CASSGSGTVRDTQYF
TRBV5-5,-,TRBJ2-1,TRBD2,17,TGTGCCAGCAGCTTTACTTGGGGGACTAGCGGATACAATGAGCAGTTCTTC,CASSFTWGTSGYNEQFF
TRBV6-5,-,TRBJ1-5,-,15,TGTGCCAGCAGTCCGGTCAGGGCGAGCAATCAGCCCCAGCATTTT,CASSPVRASNQPQHF
TRBV4-2,-,TRBJ1-4,TRBD1,16,TGTGCCAGCAGCCAGGGTACAGGGGAAGACTATGAAAAACTGTTTTTT,CASSQGTGEDYEKLFF
TRBV18,-,TRBJ1-1,-,15,TGTGCCAGCTCATTAGATATCTTATCCAACACTGAAGCTTTCTTT,CASSLDILSNTEAFF
TRBV6-5,-,TRBJ1-4,TRBD1,15,TGTGCCAGCAGCCCCAGGACAGGGTTAGTTGAAAAACTGTTTTTT,CASSPRTGLVEKLFF
TRBV7-8,-,TRBJ2-3,-,13,TGTGCCAGCAGCTTAGAAGTCCCAGATACGCAGTATTTT,CASSLEVPDTQYF
TRBV19,once,TRBJ1-2,TRBD1,16,TGTGCCAGTAGTATGGGGGGACAGGGGTCACTGGGTGGCTACACCTTC,CASSMGGQGSLGGYTF
TRBV29-1,-,TRBJ2-3,-,13,TGCAGCGTCCTGGGGGAGGGGGCAGATACGCAGTATTTT,CSVLGEGADTQYF
TRBV7-9,-,TRBJ1-5,TRBD1,14,TGTGCCAGCAGCTTCGGACAGGGTGAGGGGCCCCAGCATTTT,CASSFGQGEGPQHF
TRBV4-1,-,TRBJ1-5,-,14,TGCGCCAGCAGCCAAGACCCCCTAAATCAGCCCCAGCATTTT,CASSQDPLNQPQHF
TRBV5-1,-,TRBJ1-4,-,18,TGCGCCAGCAGTGTTAGGGGATTGGGGGGCGCAACTAATGAAAAACTGTTTTTT,CASSVRGLGGATNEKLFF
TRBV7-9,-,TRBJ1-6,-,14,TGTGCCAGCAGCCCAACAGGGTTCAATTCACCCCTCCACTTT,CASSPTGFNSPLHF
TRBV27,-,TRBJ2-1,TRBD2,17,TGTGCCAGCAGTTTATTGATCACTAGCGGGGGGTACAATGAGCAGTTCTTC,CASSLLITSGGYNEQFF
TRBV12-3/TRBV12-4,-,TRBJ2-7,-,13,TGTGCCAGCAGAAGGTCGGGGAACTACGAGCAGTACTTC,CASRRSGNYEQYF
TRBV9,-,TRBJ2-5,-,13,TGTGCCAGCAGCGTAATCTCCCCAGAGACCCAGTACTTC,CASSVISPETQYF
TRBV6-5,-,TRBJ1-4,-,16,TGTGCCAGCAGTTACTCGAGGGGGGCAACTAATGAAAAACTGTTTTTT,CASSYSRGATNEKLFF
TRBV5-1,-,TRBJ1-4,-,13,TGCGCCAGCAGCTTTCTTACGAATGAAAAACTGTTTTTT,CASSFLTNEKLFF
TRBV7-9,-,TRBJ1-3,-,13,TGTGCCAGCAGCCTAGGGACTGGAAACACCATATATTTT,CASSLGTGNTIYF
TRBV9,-,TRBJ2-3,-,15,TGTGCCAGCAGCGTAGCGGCCCCTAGCACAGATACGCAGTATTTT,CASSVAAPSTDTQYF
TRBV29-1,-,TRBJ2-1,-,12,TGCAGCGTCCAATCTTTAGCGGACCAGCAGTTCTTC,CSVQSLADQQFF
TRBV28,-,TRBJ1-3,-,14,TGTGCCAGCATAGCGCCCAGGGCTGGAAACACCATATATTTT,CASIAPRAGNTIYF
TRBV19,-,TRBJ1-5,-,15,TGTGCCAGTAGTATACCGGGTATCAGCAATCAGCCCCAGCATTTT,CASSIPGISNQPQHF
TRBV20-1,-,TRBJ2-1,-,12,TGCAGCCCTAGTCTTCTCTTCAATGAGCAGTTCTTC,CSPSLLFNEQFF
TRBV9,-,TRBJ1-3,-,17,TGTGCCAGCAGCGTATGGGGGACCCCAAGCTCTGGAAACACCATATATTTT,CASSVWGTPSSGNTIYF
TRBV28,-,TRBJ2-7,TRBD2,16,TGTGCCAGCAGTGAACTCGGGGCGGGAGATAGATACGAGCAGTACTTC,CASSELGAGDRYEQYF